This T cell receptor (beta chain) was recovered during a study of regulatory T cells in long-lasting Graves disease. As for the study in general: Treatment with antithyroid drugs for over 5 years, together with positive TSH receptor antibodies, meant persistent Graves' disease.

Sample time point: persistent/refractory GD, antithyroid drugs over 5 years with positive TRAb. The TCR library was made from RNA extracted from PBMCs. Study conclusions and caveats: TRBV28, TRBJ1-2 and TRBJ2-5 were favored in persistent disease. Researchers examined only peripheral blood and not thyroid tissue.

The germline V gene encodes CDR1 SGHDN and CDR2 FVKESK. CDR3 size: 15 residues. Between the trimmed V and J ends, which lost 1 base and 0 bases, there was a span of 9 bases. Investigators prepared the TCR beta libraries by applying iRepertoire HTBI primers and Arm-PCR of CDR3 regions. TCRdb processed the multiplex PCR reads anew with MiXCR; each CDR3 protein has one entry. The sample consists of about 460,000 distinct CDR3 sequences, approximately 22% of them appearing once. Worth noting for this clonotype: Its antigen is unidentified.

This sample comprised peripheral blood mononuclear cells (PBMCs), obtained when the disease was refractory, from a patient treated with antithyroid drugs. V and J are TRBV14 and TRBJ1-1, with D hard to call. This TCR was recovered from a female donor with Graves disease. CDR3 sequence (DNA): TGTGCCAGCAGCCAAGGGTCTCCGATGAACACTGAAGCTTTCTTT. Residues: CASSQGSPMNTEAFF.